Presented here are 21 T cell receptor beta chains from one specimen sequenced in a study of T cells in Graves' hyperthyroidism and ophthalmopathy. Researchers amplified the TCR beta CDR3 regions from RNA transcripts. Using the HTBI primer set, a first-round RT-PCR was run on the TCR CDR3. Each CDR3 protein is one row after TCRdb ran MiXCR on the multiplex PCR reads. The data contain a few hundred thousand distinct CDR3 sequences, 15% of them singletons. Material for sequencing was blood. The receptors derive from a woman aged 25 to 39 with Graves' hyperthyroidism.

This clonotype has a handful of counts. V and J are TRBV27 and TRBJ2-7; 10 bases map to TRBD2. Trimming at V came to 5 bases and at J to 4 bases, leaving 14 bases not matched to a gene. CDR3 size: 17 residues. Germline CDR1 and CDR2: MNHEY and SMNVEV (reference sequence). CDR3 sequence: CASSLITASGRGYEQYF. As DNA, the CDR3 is TGTGCCAGCAGTCTCATAACAGCTAGCGGGAGAGGTTACGAGCAGTACTTC.

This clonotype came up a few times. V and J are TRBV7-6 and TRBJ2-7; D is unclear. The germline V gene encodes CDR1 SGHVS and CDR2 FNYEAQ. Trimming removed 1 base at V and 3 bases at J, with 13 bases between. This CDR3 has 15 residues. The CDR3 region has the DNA TGTGCCAGCAGCTTAGATACGACCCCGAGCTACGAGCAGTACTTC. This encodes CASSLDTTPSYEQYF.

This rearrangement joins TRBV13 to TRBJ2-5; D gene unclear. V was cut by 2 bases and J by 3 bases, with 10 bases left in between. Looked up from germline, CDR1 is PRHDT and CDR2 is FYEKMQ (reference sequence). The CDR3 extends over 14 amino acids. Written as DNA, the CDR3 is TGTGCCAGCAGCTTACTGGGCCCGGAAGAGACCCAGTACTTC. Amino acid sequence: CASSLLGPEETQYF.

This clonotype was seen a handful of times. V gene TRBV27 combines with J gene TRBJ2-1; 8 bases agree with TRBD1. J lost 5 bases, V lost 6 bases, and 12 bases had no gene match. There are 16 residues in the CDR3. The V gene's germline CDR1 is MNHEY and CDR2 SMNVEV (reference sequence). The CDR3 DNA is TGTGCCAGCAGGCTTTTCCACAGGGGGATCAACAATGAGCAGTTCTTC. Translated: CASRLFHRGINNEQFF.

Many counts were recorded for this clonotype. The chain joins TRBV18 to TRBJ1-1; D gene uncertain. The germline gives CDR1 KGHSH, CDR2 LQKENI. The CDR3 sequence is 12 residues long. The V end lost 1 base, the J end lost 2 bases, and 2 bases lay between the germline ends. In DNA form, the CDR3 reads TGTGCCAGCTCACCACGCAACACTGAAGCTTTCTTT. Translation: CASSPRNTEAFF.

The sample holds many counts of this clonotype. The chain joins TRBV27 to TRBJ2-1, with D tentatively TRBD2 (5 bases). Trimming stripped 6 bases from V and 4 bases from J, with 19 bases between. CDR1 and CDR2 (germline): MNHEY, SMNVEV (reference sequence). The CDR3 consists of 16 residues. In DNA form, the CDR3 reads TGTGCCAGCAGCCGAGGGAGAATGACTCGATACAATGAGCAGTTCTTC. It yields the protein CASSRGRMTRYNEQFF.

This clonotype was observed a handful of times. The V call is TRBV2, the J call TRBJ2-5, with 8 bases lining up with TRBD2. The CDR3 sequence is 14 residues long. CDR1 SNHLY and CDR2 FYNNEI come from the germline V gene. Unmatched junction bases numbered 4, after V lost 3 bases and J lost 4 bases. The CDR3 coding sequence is TGTGCCAGCAGTGATCCCAGCGGGAGAGAGACCCAGTACTTC. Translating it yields CASSDPSGRETQYF.

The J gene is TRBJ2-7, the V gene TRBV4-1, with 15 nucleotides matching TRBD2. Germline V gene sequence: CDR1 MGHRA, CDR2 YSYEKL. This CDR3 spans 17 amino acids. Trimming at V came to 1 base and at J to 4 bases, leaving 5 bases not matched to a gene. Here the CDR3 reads CASSQGVGTSGRYEQYF. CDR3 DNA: TGCGCCAGCAGCCAAGGGGTCGGGACTAGCGGGAGGTACGAGCAGTACTTC.

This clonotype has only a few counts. CDR3 in DNA: TGTGCCAGCCAGGGGGCGCGGGAGCAGTACTTC. The encoded protein is CASQGAREQYF. The V gene is TRBV28, the J gene TRBJ2-7; 8 bases match TRBD1. CDR3 size: 11 residues. From germline, CDR1 is MDHEN and CDR2 SYDVKM. V was pared by 8 bases and J by 7 bases, with 4 bases of the junction left unmatched.

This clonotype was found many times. For the CDR3, the DNA is TGTGCCAGCAGTTACGGCAGCTCCTACGAGCAGTACTTC. It encodes CASSYGSSYEQYF. V usage is TRBV12-3 or TRBV12-4 and J usage is TRBJ2-7; D is unresolved. The CDR3 spans 13 residues. Trimming cost V 4 bases and J 0 bases, with 7 bases left between them.

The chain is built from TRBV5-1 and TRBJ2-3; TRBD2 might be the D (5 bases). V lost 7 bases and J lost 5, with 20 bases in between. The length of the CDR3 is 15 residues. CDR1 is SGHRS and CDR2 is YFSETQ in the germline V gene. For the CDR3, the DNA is TGCGCCAGCCGACCTGAGGGAGAGGGTCTAGATACGCAGTATTTT. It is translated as CASRPEGEGLDTQYF.

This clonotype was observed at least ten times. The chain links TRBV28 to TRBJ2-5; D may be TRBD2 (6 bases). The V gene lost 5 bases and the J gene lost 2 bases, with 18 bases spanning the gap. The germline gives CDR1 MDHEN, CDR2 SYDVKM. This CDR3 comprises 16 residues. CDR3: CASSPPRDWRQETQYF. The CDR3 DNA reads TGTGCCAGCAGTCCCCCCCGGGACTGGAGGCAAGAGACCCAGTACTTC.

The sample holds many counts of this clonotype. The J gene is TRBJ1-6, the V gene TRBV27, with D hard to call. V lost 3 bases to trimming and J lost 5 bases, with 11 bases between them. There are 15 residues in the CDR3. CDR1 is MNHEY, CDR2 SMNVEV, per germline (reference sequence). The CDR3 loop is CASSFGRRNNSPLHF. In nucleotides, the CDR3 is TGTGCCAGCAGTTTCGGGCGGCGAAATAATTCACCCCTCCACTTT.

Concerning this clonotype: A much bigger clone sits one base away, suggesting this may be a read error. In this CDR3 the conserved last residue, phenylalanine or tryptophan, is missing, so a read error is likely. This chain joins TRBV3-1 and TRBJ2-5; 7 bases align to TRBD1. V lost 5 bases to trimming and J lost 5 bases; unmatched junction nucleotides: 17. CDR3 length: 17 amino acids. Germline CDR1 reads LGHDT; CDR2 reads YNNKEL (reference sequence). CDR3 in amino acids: CASSGQTGLHSQETQYS. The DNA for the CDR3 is TGTGCCAGCAGCGGCCAGACAGGGTTACATAGCCAGGAGACCCAGTACTCC.

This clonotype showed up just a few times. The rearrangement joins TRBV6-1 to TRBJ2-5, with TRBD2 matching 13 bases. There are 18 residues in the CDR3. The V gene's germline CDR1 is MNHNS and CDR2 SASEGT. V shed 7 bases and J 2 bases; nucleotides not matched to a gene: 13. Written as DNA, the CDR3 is TGTGCCAGCAACGAGAGAGGACTAGCGGGAGACCTTCAAGAGACCCAGTACTTC. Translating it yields CASNERGLAGDLQETQYF.

CDR3 in DNA: TGTGCCAGCAGCCTGACGTTAGCTAGGACCCAAGAGACCCAGTACTTC. Residues: CASSLTLARTQETQYF. The rearrangement uses TRBV9 and TRBJ2-5; D uncertain. CDR3 length: 16 amino acids. The ends were cut back, 4 bases at V and 1 base at J, with 17 bases in the middle. Germline loops: CDR1 SGDLS, CDR2 YYNGEE.

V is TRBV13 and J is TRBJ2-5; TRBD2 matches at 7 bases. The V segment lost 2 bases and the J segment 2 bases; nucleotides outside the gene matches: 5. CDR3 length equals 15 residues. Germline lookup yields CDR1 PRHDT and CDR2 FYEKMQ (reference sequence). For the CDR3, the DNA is TGTGCCAGCAGCTTATCCCCTAGCGGACAAGAGACCCAGTACTTC. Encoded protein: CASSLSPSGQETQYF.

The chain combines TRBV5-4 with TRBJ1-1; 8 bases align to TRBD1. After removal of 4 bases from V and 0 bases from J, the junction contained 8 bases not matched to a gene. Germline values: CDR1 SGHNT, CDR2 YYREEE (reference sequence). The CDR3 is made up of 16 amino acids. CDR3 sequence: CASSPDRVKLNTEAFF. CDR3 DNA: TGTGCCAGCAGCCCGGACAGGGTCAAACTGAACACTGAAGCTTTCTTT.

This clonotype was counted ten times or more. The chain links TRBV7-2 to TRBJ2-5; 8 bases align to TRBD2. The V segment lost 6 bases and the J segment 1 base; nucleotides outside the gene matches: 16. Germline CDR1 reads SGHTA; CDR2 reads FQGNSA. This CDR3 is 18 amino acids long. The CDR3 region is CASRLRGEREFGQETQYF. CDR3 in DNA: TGTGCCAGCAGATTACGAGGGGAGCGGGAGTTTGGCCAAGAGACCCAGTACTTC.

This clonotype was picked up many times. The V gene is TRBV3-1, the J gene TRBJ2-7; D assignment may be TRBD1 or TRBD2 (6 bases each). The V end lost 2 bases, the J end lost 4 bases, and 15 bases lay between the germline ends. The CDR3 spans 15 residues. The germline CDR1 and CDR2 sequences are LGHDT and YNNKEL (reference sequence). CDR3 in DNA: TGTGCCAGCAGCCAAAAGGGGGGTCCCCCATACGAGCAGTACTTC. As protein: CASSQKGGPPYEQYF.

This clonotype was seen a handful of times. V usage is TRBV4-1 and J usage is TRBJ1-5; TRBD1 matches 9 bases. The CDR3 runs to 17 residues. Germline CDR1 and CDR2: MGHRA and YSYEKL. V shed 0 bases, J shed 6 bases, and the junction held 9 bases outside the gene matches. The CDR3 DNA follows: TGCGCCAGCAGCCAAGATCAGGGGACAGGGATGGGTCAGCCCCAGCATTTT. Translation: CASSQDQGTGMGQPQHF.